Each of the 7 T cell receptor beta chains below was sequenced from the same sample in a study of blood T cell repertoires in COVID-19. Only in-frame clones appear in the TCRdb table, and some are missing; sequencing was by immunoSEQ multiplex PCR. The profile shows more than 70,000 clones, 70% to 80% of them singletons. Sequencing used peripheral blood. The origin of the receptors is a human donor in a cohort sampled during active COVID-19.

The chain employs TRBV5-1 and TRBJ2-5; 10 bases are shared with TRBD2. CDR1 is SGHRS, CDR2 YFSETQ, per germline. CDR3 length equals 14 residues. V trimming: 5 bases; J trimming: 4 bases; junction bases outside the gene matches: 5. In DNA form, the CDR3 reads TGCGCCAGCAGGCTAGCGGGAGTAACAGAGACCCAGTACTTC. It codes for CASRLAGVTETQYF.

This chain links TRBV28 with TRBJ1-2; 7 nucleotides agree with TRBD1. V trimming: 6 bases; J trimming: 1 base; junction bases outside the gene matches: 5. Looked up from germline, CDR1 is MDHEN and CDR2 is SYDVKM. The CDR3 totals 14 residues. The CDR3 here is CASRGTDLNYGYTF. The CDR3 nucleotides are TGTGCCAGCAGAGGGACAGACCTTAACTATGGCTACACCTTC.

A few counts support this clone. CDR3 sequence reads: CASRRPASGANVLTF. DNA of the CDR3: TGTGCCAGCAGGCGCCCTGCCTCTGGGGCCAACGTCCTGACTTTC. J is TRBJ2-6 and V is TRBV11-2; the D is unclear. This CDR3 spans 15 amino acids. Per germline, CDR1 SGHAT and CDR2 FQNNGV. The ends were cut back, 6 bases at V and 0 bases at J, with 9 bases in the middle.

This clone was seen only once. CDR3 DNA sequence: TGTGCCAGCAGTCCTATAGCGGGAGGGTGGAGCGAGCAGTACTTC. Its translation: CASSPIAGGWSEQYF. The chain combines TRBV6-5 with TRBJ2-7, with 11 bases aligning to TRBD2. CDR3 size: 15 residues. V lost 5 bases and J lost 6; bases outside the gene matches: 9. The V gene's germline CDR1 is MNHEY and CDR2 SVGAGI.

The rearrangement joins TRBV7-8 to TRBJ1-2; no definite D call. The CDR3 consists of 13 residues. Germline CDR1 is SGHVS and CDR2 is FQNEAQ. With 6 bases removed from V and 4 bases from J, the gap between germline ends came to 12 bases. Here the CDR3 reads CASRGSLTYGYTF. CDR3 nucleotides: TGTGCCAGCAGGGGCAGCCTAACCTATGGCTACACCTTC.

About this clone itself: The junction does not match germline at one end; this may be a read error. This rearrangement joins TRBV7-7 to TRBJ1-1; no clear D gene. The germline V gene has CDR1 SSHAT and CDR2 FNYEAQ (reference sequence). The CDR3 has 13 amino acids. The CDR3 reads CASSLDGQTEAFF. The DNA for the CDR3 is TGTGCTAGCAGCTTAGATGGGCAGACTGAAGCTTTCTTT. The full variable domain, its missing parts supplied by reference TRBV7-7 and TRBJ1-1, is GAGVSQSPRYKVTKRGQDVTLRCDPISSHATLYWYQQALGQGPEFLTYFNYEAQPDKSGLPSDRFSAERPEGSISTLTIQRTEQRDSAMYRCASSLDGQTEAFFGQGTRLTVV.

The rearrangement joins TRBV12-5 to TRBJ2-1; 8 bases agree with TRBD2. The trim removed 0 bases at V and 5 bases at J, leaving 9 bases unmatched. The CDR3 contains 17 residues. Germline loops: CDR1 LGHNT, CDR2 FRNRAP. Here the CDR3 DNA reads TGTGCTAGTGGTTTGGTACAACGGGAGGGCCGAGACAATGAGCAGTTCTTC. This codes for CASGLVQREGRDNEQFF.